This entry concerns a single T cell receptor (beta chain). Its antigen is unknown. Qualities for individual bases were not recorded, and no much larger clone is one base off. The CDR3 has 15 amino acids, counting the end cysteine and phenylalanine. The CDR3 DNA has 45 bases and is translated from base 1. Sequences LNHNV (CDR1) and YYDKDF (CDR2) are obtained from the germline V gene (reference sequence). Clipping removes 1 base from V and 4 bases from J, with 2 as the unmatched junction base count. The data derive from a study of control samples from healthy donors and cancer patients (TCRdb year 2020). The library was obtained by the immunoSEQ multiplex PCR assay. TCRdb limited this immuneACCESS table to in-frame rearrangements with V and J called. A share of clones is missing; checked studies link under half to unresolved V genes, and the rest is unexplained. The sample contains 150,000 to 180,000 clones, just under 95% of them found a single time. 5.5% to 6% of the sample goes to the ten largest clones.

This sequence was found in a man aged 40-49 years in good health. The rearrangement combines TRBV15 with TRBJ1-5; 9 nucleotides in the junction match TRBD1. The sequenced sample was blood. The DNA sequence reads TGTGCCACCAGCAGAGCGGGACAGGGAAATCAGCCCCAGCATTTT. It translates as CATSRAGQGNQPQHF.